The TCR beta chain under discussion was sequenced for a study of T cells and copy number aberrations in small-cell lung cancer (dated by TCRdb to the early 2020s). Some background on the complete study: To relate T cell metrics to mutations and copy number aberrations, the same tumor regions underwent both TCR repertoire sequencing and whole-exome sequencing. Tumor TCR data were available for 17 to 20 patients, and TCR data from both tumor and normal tissue were available for more than 11 patients.

Of note for this clone: What antigen it recognizes has not been identified. No much larger clonotype is one base removed from it; base qualities were not supplied.

CDR1 and CDR2 are drawn from the germline V gene: LGHNA, YSLEER. The CDR3 has 20 amino acids, counting the end cysteine and phenylalanine. Solely the CDR3 DNA is kept, with 60 bases framed from the first base. Cut back by 4 bases and 0 bases, the V and J ends lie 24 bases apart. On the study overall, not on this receptor specifically: Compared with adjacent lung tissue, tumors showed lower T-cell density, richness and clonality, although the density difference was not significant. All specimens consisted of formalin-fixed paraffin-embedded tissue, which is known to introduce sequencing artifacts. The study was limited by a small sample size because surgical resection is uncommon in small-cell lung cancer, and the findings require validation.

The donors were limited-stage small-cell lung cancer patients whose surgical resection took place in Hangzhou, China, between the late 2000s and the early 2020s. Every donor went straight to surgery with no preoperative chemotherapy or radiotherapy, and no donor was given immunotherapy either before or after surgery. Each of the 20 or so patients in the sequenced cohort was a smoker or a heavy second-hand smoker. Adjacent normal lung was collected at least 2 cm from the tumor margin and was morphologically confirmed by two pathologists to be free of malignant cells. The study used multi-region TCR-beta sequencing of resected limited-stage small-cell lung cancers together with tumor-adjacent lung tissue to characterize T cell repertoire heterogeneity. The AllPrep DNA/RNA FFPE Kit (Qiagen) was used to extract genomic DNA from FFPE tissue. TCR-beta CDR3 regions were amplified from genomic DNA with the immunoSEQ hsTCRB Kit using multiplexed V- and J-gene primers. Unique DNA barcodes were added in a second PCR, and the samples were pooled together with one negative control and one positive control. An Illumina MiSeq running a 150-cycle paired-end protocol was used to sequence the pooled TCR-beta libraries. As for the original processing: Raw sequencing data were processed by Adaptive Biotechnologies into a report with normalized, annotated TCR-beta repertoires. T-cell density was computed as TCR-beta templates normalized to usable DNA, which was estimated by amplifying housekeeping genes. Richness was the count of unique rearrangements, and clonality was defined as 1 minus Pielou's evenness. The clones in this table, taken by TCRdb from immuneACCESS, are in-frame only. Not every clone is retained; where verified, under half of the shortfall comes from an unresolved V gene, and the cause of the rest is unknown. The V and J calls and clone size were taken over from that table, and D and trimming were inferred from the DNA. Across this sample there are about 6,600 clones, with 65% to 85% seen only once. The ten most abundant clones make up around a tenth of the sample.

The sample was normal tissue next to the tumor. The clonotype was recovered from a woman in her 70s with small cell lung cancer. Some clones in this sample may be carry-over from other donors' samples. The chain is assembled from TRBV4-3 and TRBJ1-4, and the D gene may be TRBD1, 5 bases matching. In nucleotides, the sequence is TGCGCCAGCAGCCCGAATCCTCCCGGCCAGGGAAGTGCAACTAATGAAAAACTGTTTTTT. Its translation reads: CASSPNPPGQGSATNEKLFF.